This TCR beta chain was retrieved from a study of early T cells in non-severe SARS-CoV-2 infection. The CDR3 is 14 amino acids. Per germline, CDR1 SEHNR and CDR2 FQNEAQ (reference sequence). V was pared by 5 bases and J by 1 base, with 11 bases between. Individual cDNA molecules received unique molecular identifiers. TCRdb independently ran MiXCR on the 5' RACE reads; one entry per CDR3 protein. This sample has some 83,000 distinct CDR3 sequences, with about 10% found just once. This clonotype was seen a handful of times. Sequences were derived from whole blood, sampled at baseline. The gene calls are TRBV7-9 and TRBJ1-1; maybe TRBD1 (5 bases). The TCR comes from an adult who was a healthcare worker with PCR-confirmed SARS-CoV-2 infection or an uninfected control (not recorded which). The CDR3 sequence is CASSARTPNTEAFF. The DNA for the CDR3 is TGTGCCAGCAGCGCCAGGACACCGAACACTGAAGCTTTCTTT.